This TCR beta chain was captured by sequencing in a study of OX40 agonist ivuxolimab in advanced cancers. General study points: The study observed clonal expansion of CD4+ and CD8+ blood T cells by week 6 at 0.1 to 3.0 mg/kg. Mean expanded clone counts were higher in CD8+ than CD4+ T cells.

Notes on this clone: Antigen unknown.

The assay was immunoSEQ multiplex PCR, and TCRdb's table has in-frame clones only and misses some. The top ten hold approximately 0.99% of the sample, which has under 150,000 clones, 90% seen once. Blood got drawn at baseline, again on cycle 4 day 1, and then on cycle 7 day 1. The J segment lost 6 bases and the V segment lost 6 bases, leaving 4 bases of the junction unmatched. Germline V gene data show CDR1 as LNHDA and CDR2 as SQIVND (reference sequence). The CDR3 contains 13 residues. The clonotype was recovered from an adult with an advanced solid tumor such as melanoma, head and neck, liver or kidney cancer. The chain uses TRBV19 and TRBJ1-5; 8 nucleotides match TRBD1. Material: CD4+ or CD8+ T cells sorted from blood, obtained in a trial of the OX40 agonist ivuxolimab. This CDR3 reads CASRPDRGQPQHF. In nucleotides, the CDR3 is TGTGCCAGTAGGCCTGACAGGGGTCAGCCCCAGCATTTT.